The rows below give T cell receptor beta chains drawn from one sample of a study of beta chain features in type 1 diabetes. Libraries were prepared by immunoSEQ multiplex PCR; TCRdb keeps only in-frame clonotypes and omits some of them. This table holds around 600,000 clones, around 12% found once. Input material: naive CD4+ T cells from blood. The receptors were sampled from a man between 25 and 39 years old with type 1 diabetes. Both conserved end residues are part of each CDR3. D genes are given only for firm matches. Expanded clones get a size class; other rows say once, few or many, or leave the size out.

TRBV10-2	TRBJ1-2	few	14	TRBD1	CASSLDRANYGYTF	TGCGCCAGCAGCCTCGACAGGGCCAACTATGGCTACACCTTC
TRBV6-6	TRBJ1-6	-	15	-	CASSHQELSNSPLHF	TGTGCCAGCAGTCACCAGGAGTTGAGTAATTCACCCCTCCACTTT
TRBV9	TRBJ2-1	-	18	TRBD2	CASSQSGLAGVKRNEQFF	TGTGCCAGCAGCCAATCTGGACTAGCGGGGGTTAAACGGAATGAGCAGTTCTTC
TRBV6-5	TRBJ2-6	-	16	-	CASSYSITSGANVLTF	TGTGCCAGCAGTTACTCGATCACGTCTGGGGCCAACGTCCTGACTTTC
TRBV7-2	TRBJ2-6	few	18	-	CASSLVGTGFSGANVLTF	TGTGCCAGCAGCTTAGTGGGCACAGGATTCTCTGGGGCCAACGTCCTGACTTTC
TRBV15	TRBJ2-7	few	16	TRBD1	CATSAPGQGSSYEQYF	TGTGCCACCAGCGCGCCGGGACAGGGATCCTCCTACGAGCAGTACTTC
TRBV5-1	TRBJ1-2	-	15	-	CASSLGTSTGYGYTF	TGCGCCAGCAGCTTAGGCACGTCCACGGGCTATGGCTACACCTTC
TRBV4-2	TRBJ2-7	-	16	TRBD1	CASSQDTRTGPYEQYF	TGTGCCAGCAGCCAAGATACCAGGACAGGACCCTACGAGCAGTACTTC
TRBV4-3	TRBJ2-5	few	15	TRBD1	CASSKDRGAQETQYF	TGCGCCAGCAGCAAGGACAGGGGGGCCCAAGAGACCCAGTACTTC
TRBV7-2	TRBJ2-7	-	15	TRBD1	CASSLGGQALDEQYF	TGTGCCAGCAGCTTAGGGGGACAGGCCCTGGACGAGCAGTACTTC
TRBV2	TRBJ2-3	-	15	TRBD1	CASSALGQGPDTQYF	TGTGCCAGCAGTGCCCTGGGACAGGGCCCGGATACGCAGTATTTT
TRBV9	TRBJ2-6	-	18	-	CASSFAGTDHSGANVLTF	TGTGCCAGCAGCTTCGCCGGGACGGACCACTCTGGGGCCAACGTCCTGACTTTC
TRBV28	TRBJ2-4	-	13	-	CATGDEAKNIQYF	TGTGCCACAGGCGATGAAGCCAAAAACATTCAGTACTTC
TRBV4-1	TRBJ2-2	-	15	-	CASSQGIRGSGELFF	TGCGCCAGCAGCCAAGGGATCCGGGGTAGCGGGGAGCTGTTTTTT
TRBV6-1	TRBJ2-1	few	14	-	CASRKQPTGDEQFF	TGTGCCAGCAGGAAGCAACCCACGGGTGATGAGCAGTTCTTC
TRBV28	TRBJ1-6	-	14	-	CASRASSYNSPLHF	TGTGCCAGCAGAGCGAGCTCCTATAATTCACCCCTCCACTTT
TRBV18	TRBJ1-6	-	16	-	CASSLQTQGNNSPLHF	TGTGCCAGCTCTCTTCAGACCCAGGGGAATAATTCACCCCTCCACTTT
TRBV25-1	TRBJ2-5	-	15	-	CASSGTWMYQETQYF	TGTGCCAGCAGTGGGACTTGGATGTACCAAGAGACCCAGTACTTC
TRBV7-8	TRBJ2-1	-	16	-	CASSYTGLTSYNEQFF	TGTGCCAGCAGTTATACGGGGTTGACCTCCTACAATGAGCAGTTCTTC
TRBV18	TRBJ2-7	few	12	-	CASSLRLGEQYF	TGTGCCAGCTCACTTAGACTGGGGGAGCAGTACTTC
TRBV7-2	TRBJ1-2	-	13	TRBD1	CASSVDRGNGYTF	TGTGCCAGCAGCGTAGACAGGGGGAATGGCTACACCTTC
TRBV30	TRBJ2-3	-	14	TRBD2	CALSRGGTADTQYF	TGTGCCTTAAGCCGGGGGGGCACTGCAGATACGCAGTATTTT
TRBV5-1	TRBJ2-6	few	16	-	CASSLVGSSGANVLTF	TGCGCCAGCAGCTTGGTCGGAAGCTCTGGGGCCAACGTCCTGACTTTC
TRBV18	TRBJ2-5	few	15	-	CASSPPKGDQETQYF	TGTGCCAGCTCACCACCGAAGGGGGACCAAGAGACCCAGTACTTC
TRBV14	TRBJ1-6	many	14	-	CASSQQEYNSPLHF	TGTGCCAGCAGCCAACAGGAGTATAATTCACCCCTCCACTTT
TRBV10-3	TRBJ1-1	many	15	-	CAISESPIGGTEAFF	TGTGCCATCAGTGAGTCGCCGATCGGGGGAACTGAAGCTTTCTTT
TRBV10-3	TRBJ1-2	-	16	TRBD1	CAITDPGTGSGHGYTF	TGTGCCATTACCGACCCCGGGACAGGGAGCGGGCATGGCTACACCTTC
TRBV11-3	TRBJ2-5	-	12	-	CASSLAEETQYF	TGTGCCAGCAGTTTGGCGGAAGAGACCCAGTACTTC
TRBV30	TRBJ2-7	few	13	-	CAWRGPARGEQYF	TGTGCCTGGAGAGGTCCTGCCCGGGGGGAGCAGTACTTC
TRBV4-3	TRBJ2-2	few	16	-	CASSQDHRGYTGELFF	TGCGCCAGCAGCCAAGATCATCGGGGATACACCGGGGAGCTGTTTTTT
TRBV2	TRBJ2-5	few	13	-	CASLSGPQETQYF	TGTGCCTCCCTCTCGGGTCCACAAGAGACCCAGTACTTC
TRBV2	TRBJ2-1	-	13	TRBD2	CASMASGRNEQFF	TGTGCCAGCATGGCTAGCGGGAGAAATGAGCAGTTCTTC
TRBV30	TRBJ2-7	-	12	-	CAWSRQGYEQYF	TGTGCCTGGAGTAGGCAGGGGTACGAGCAGTACTTC
TRBV5-4	TRBJ1-3	few	14	-	CASSFDRSGNTIYF	TGTGCCAGCAGCTTTGACAGGTCTGGAAACACCATATATTTT
TRBV29-1	TRBJ2-5	-	15	-	CSVEGQPQGQETQYF	TGCAGCGTTGAAGGGCAGCCACAGGGACAAGAGACCCAGTACTTC
TRBV7-2	TRBJ2-7	few	16	TRBD2	CASSRFSGGTSYEQYF	TGTGCCAGCAGTCGTTTTTCGGGGGGGACCTCCTACGAGCAGTACTTC
TRBV5-1	TRBJ2-7	-	14	TRBD1	CASSSGQGNYEQYF	TGCGCCAGCAGCTCGGGACAGGGGAACTACGAGCAGTACTTC
TRBV14	TRBJ1-2	-	16	-	CASSQDGPALGDGYTF	TGTGCCAGCAGCCAAGATGGGCCAGCCCTGGGTGATGGCTACACCTTC
TRBV25-1	TRBJ1-2	few	12	-	CASSESGNGYTF	TGTGCCAGCAGTGAATCCGGGAACGGCTACACCTTC
TRBV6-1	TRBJ2-2	few	13	-	CASSRLATGELFF	TGTGCCAGCAGCCGGCTAGCGACCGGGGAGCTGTTTTTT
TRBV4-3	TRBJ2-1	few	17	TRBD2	CASSQSLAGSSYNEQFF	TGCGCCAGCAGCCAGTCTCTAGCGGGGAGCTCCTACAATGAGCAGTTCTTC
TRBV5-1	TRBJ1-2	-	13	-	CASSLSGGHGYTF	TGCGCCAGCAGCTTATCTGGGGGCCATGGCTACACCTTC
TRBV5-1	TRBJ1-1	-	16	-	CASSLTLDRSNTEAFF	TGCGCCAGCAGCTTGACGTTGGACAGATCGAACACTGAAGCTTTCTTT
TRBV5-1	TRBJ1-2	-	13	-	CASSLTDRYGYTF	TGCGCCAGCAGCTTAACGGACCGTTATGGCTACACCTTC
TRBV7-2	TRBJ2-5	-	15	-	CASSLASVSQETQYF	TGTGCCAGCAGCTTAGCTTCGGTCTCCCAAGAGACCCAGTACTTC
TRBV6-5	TRBJ1-6	-	15	-	CASSSRGLGTSPLHF	TGTGCCAGCAGTTCCCGGGGGCTCGGGACTTCACCCCTCCACTTT
TRBV10-3	TRBJ2-5	-	16	TRBD2	CAISGAQRGAQETQYF	TGTGCCATCAGTGGTGCCCAGCGGGGGGCCCAAGAGACCCAGTACTTC
TRBV7-2	TRBJ1-2	-	12	-	CASSSRSDGYTF	TGTGCCAGCAGCTCAAGATCAGATGGCTACACCTTC
TRBV30	TRBJ2-1	few	14	-	CAWSVRGYRGEQFF	TGTGCCTGGAGTGTAAGAGGGTACCGAGGGGAGCAGTTCTTC
TRBV6-5	TRBJ2-7	few	15	-	CASSYSKEAIYEQYF	TGTGCCAGCAGTTACTCAAAGGAGGCGATCTACGAGCAGTACTTC